The rows below give T cell receptor beta chains drawn from one sample of a study of shared clonotypes between healthy human individuals. Produced via immunoSEQ multiplex PCR; TCRdb's table is partial and in-frame only. The repertoire has 2 million to 2.5 million clones, approximately 93% of them found once; the top ten carry 0.35% to 0.5%. Sequencing was done on a sample of naive CD4+ T cells from PBMCs. The source of these receptors is a man aged 18 to 30 in good health. Some clones in this sample may be carry-over from other donors' samples. CDR3s include the opening cysteine and the closing phenylalanine or tryptophan. The D gene is left open where the match is weak. Size values are once, few and many counts, or a class for expanded clones, and some rows have none.

size: -
V: TRBV28
D: -
J: TRBJ2-2
length: 16
CDR3: CASSTAGTPNTGELFF
DNA: TGTGCCAGCAGTACCGCCGGGACTCCGAACACCGGGGAGCTGTTTTTT

size: once
V: TRBV19
D: -
J: TRBJ1-4
length: 13
CDR3: CASSRQLNEKLFF
DNA: TGTGCCAGTAGCCGACAGCTTAATGAAAAACTGTTTTTT

size: -
V: TRBV28
D: TRBD2
J: TRBJ2-2
length: 16
CDR3: CASSAGRERGTGELFF
DNA: TGTGCCAGCAGCGCCGGGAGGGAGCGGGGTACCGGGGAGCTGTTTTTT

size: -
V: TRBV7-2
D: -
J: TRBJ1-5
length: 18
CDR3: CASSLAGVSIDPHQPQHF
DNA: TGTGCCAGCAGCTTAGCGGGGGTATCGATCGATCCACATCAGCCCCAGCATTTT

size: -
V: TRBV19
D: TRBD2
J: TRBJ2-3
length: 16
CDR3: CASSSPSGISTDTQYF
DNA: TGTGCCAGTAGTAGCCCTAGCGGGATTAGCACAGATACGCAGTATTTT

size: once
V: TRBV5-1
D: -
J: TRBJ2-2
length: 14
CDR3: CASSTGTNTGELFF
DNA: TGCGCCAGCAGCACGGGGACAAACACCGGGGAGCTGTTTTTT

size: -
V: TRBV7-2
D: -
J: TRBJ1-5
length: 14
CDR3: CASSFQGKYQPQHF
DNA: TGTGCCAGCAGCTTTCAGGGGAAATATCAGCCCCAGCATTTT

size: -
V: TRBV7-9
D: -
J: TRBJ2-2
length: 16
CDR3: CASIQDPGLSTGELFF
DNA: TGTGCCAGCATCCAAGACCCGGGACTCAGCACCGGGGAGCTGTTTTTT

size: -
V: TRBV2
D: -
J: TRBJ1-1
length: 16
CDR3: CASSEEGGELNTEAFF
DNA: TGTGCCAGCAGTGAGGAGGGGGGCGAACTGAACACTGAAGCTTTCTTT

size: -
V: TRBV7-2
D: -
J: TRBJ2-3
length: 17
CDR3: CASSRRGDRVTGDTQYF
DNA: TGTGCCAGCAGCCGGCGGGGGGACAGGGTCACAGGAGATACGCAGTATTTT

size: -
V: TRBV28
D: -
J: TRBJ2-3
length: 14
CDR3: CASGGAGGTDTQYF
DNA: TGTGCCAGCGGCGGGGCAGGGGGGACAGATACGCAGTATTTT

size: few
V: TRBV5-1
D: -
J: TRBJ2-5
length: 12
CDR3: CASSLGEETQYF
DNA: TGCGCCAGCAGCTTGGGGGAAGAGACCCAGTACTTC

size: -
V: TRBV7-3
D: TRBD1
J: TRBJ1-1
length: 13
CDR3: CASGTGAHTEAFF
DNA: TGTGCCAGCGGAACAGGGGCCCACACTGAAGCTTTCTTT

size: once
V: TRBV4-1
D: -
J: TRBJ2-7
length: 15
CDR3: CASSQDRPHLSEQYF
DNA: TGCGCCAGCAGCCAAGATCGCCCACACCTGAGCGAGCAGTACTTC